The T cell receptor (beta chain) described here comes from a study of vaccination and CD4 T cells after COVID-19. Study-level information: Post-vaccine sampling followed dose two by a median roughly 76 days (range 14 to 241).

An Oncomine TCR Beta short-read assay was used to sequence the DNA from cultured CD4+ T cells. TCRdb recomputed calls from the PCR reads with MiXCR, one row per CDR3 protein. The table includes under 15,000 distinct CDR3 sequences, 35% to 50% detected once. Documented treatment: approximately nine-day PBMC culture with coronavirus spike peptide pools or control peptides (ViraFEST assay). Peptide pools at approximately 10 ug/ml, together with 7.5 to 10 IU/ml IL-2, were added to cultures of around 2.2 million PBMCs per well. At both days 3 and 7, half the medium was replaced with fresh IL-2 medium. Germline CDR1 reads SNHLY; CDR2 reads FYNNEI. The CDR3 is made up of 14 amino acids. V was cut by 5 bases and J by 4 bases, with 12 bases left in between. This clonotype was counted only a few times. Its antigen remains unknown. Study findings and constraints: This study had few convalescent patients and no early post-infection samples.

The sequencing input was CD4+ T cells from blood, cultured in vitro. The origin of this receptor is a human donor who had recovered from COVID-19. This chain uses TRBV2 with TRBJ2-1, with D unresolved. In DNA, the CDR3 is TGTGCCAGCAGTCGAGTCCGGCTTTACAATGAGCAGTTCTTC. This translates into CASSRVRLYNEQFF.